This T cell receptor beta chain was identified in a study of blood T cell repertoires in COVID-19. Study information: Italy, Spain and the United States were the sources of the convalescent and acute COVID-19 samples.

Germline V gene lookup returns CDR1 LGHNT and CDR2 FRNRAP. V shed 0 bases and J shed 6 bases, with 11 bases lying between them. The CDR3 length is 15 residues. Data came from immunoSEQ multiplex PCR; TCRdb stores just in-frame clones and leaves some out. The sample has approximately 210,000 clones, roughly 82% seen once; the top ten hold approximately 12%. The specimen sequenced was peripheral blood. The source is a middle-aged woman with acute or convalescent COVID-19. V and J are TRBV12-5 and TRBJ1-4; tentatively, D is TRBD1 (6 bases). The DNA of the CDR3 is TGTGCTAGTGGTTTGGTACTGTCAGGGGATGAAAAACTGTTTTTT. It yields the protein CASGLVLSGDEKLFF.